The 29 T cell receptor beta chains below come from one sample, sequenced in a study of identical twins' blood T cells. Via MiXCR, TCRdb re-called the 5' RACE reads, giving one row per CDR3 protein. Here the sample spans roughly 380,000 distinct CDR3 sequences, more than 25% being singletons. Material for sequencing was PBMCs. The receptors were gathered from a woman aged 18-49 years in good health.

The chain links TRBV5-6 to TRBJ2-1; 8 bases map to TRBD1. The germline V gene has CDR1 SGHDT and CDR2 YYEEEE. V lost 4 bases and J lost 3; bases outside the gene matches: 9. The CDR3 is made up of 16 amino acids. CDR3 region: CASSSDRGNLYNEQFF. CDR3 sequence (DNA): TGTGCCAGCAGCAGCGACAGGGGAAATCTCTACAATGAGCAGTTCTTC. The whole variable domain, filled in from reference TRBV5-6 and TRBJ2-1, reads DAGVTQSPTHLIKTRGQQVTLRCSPKSGHDTVSWYQQALGQGPQFIFQYYEEEERQRGNFPDRFSGHQFPNYSSELNVNALLLGDSALYLCASSSDRGNLYNEQFFGPGTRLTVL.

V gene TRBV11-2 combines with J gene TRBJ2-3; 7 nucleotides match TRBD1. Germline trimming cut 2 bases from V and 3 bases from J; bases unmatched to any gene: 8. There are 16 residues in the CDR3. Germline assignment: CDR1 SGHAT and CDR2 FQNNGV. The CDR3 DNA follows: TGTGCCAGCAGCTTACGACAGGGTTGGTCAACAGATACGCAGTATTTT. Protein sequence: CASSLRQGWSTDTQYF.

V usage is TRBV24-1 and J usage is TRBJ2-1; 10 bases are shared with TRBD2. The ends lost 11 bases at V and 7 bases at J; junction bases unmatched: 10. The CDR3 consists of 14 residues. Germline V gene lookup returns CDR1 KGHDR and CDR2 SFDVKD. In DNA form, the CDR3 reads TGTGCCATCGGGAGCGGGAGGGGGTGGAATGAGCAGTTCTTC. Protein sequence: CAIGSGRGWNEQFF.

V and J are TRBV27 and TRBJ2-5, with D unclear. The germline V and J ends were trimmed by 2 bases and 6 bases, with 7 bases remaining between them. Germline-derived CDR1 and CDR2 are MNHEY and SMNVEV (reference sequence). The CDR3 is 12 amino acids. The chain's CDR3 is CASSLDTKTQYF. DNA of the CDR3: TGTGCCAGCAGTTTAGACACAAAGACCCAGTACTTC.

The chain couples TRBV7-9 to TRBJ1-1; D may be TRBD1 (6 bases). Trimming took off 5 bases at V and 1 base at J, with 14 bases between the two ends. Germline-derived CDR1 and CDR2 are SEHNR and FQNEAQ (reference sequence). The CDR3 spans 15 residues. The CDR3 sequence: CASSIGGAENTEAFF. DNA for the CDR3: TGTGCCAGCAGCATAGGGGGGGCAGAGAACACTGAAGCTTTCTTT.

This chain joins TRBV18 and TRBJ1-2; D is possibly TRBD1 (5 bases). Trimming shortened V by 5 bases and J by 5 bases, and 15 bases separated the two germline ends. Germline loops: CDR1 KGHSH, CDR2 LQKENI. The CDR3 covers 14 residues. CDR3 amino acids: CASSRTPSRYGYTF. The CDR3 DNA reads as TGTGCCAGCTCAAGGACACCCTCACGGTATGGCTACACCTTC.

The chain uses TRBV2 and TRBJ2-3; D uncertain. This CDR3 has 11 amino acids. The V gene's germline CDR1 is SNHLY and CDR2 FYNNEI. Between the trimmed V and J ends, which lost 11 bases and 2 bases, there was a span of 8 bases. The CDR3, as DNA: TGTGCCCGCACTCCCACAGATACGCAGTATTTT. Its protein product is CARTPTDTQYF.

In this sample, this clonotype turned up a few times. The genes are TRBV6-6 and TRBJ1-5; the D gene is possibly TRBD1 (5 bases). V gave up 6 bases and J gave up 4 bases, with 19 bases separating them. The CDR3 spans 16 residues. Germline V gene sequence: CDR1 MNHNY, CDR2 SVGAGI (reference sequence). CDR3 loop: CASRGHTLFGNQPQHF. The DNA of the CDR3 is TGTGCCAGCAGAGGACACACACTCTTCGGGAATCAGCCCCAGCATTTT.

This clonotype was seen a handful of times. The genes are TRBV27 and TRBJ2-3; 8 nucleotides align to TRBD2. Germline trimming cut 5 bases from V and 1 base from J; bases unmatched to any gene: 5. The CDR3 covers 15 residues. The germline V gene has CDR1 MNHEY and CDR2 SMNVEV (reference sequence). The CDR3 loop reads CASSSISGGTDTQYF. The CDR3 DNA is TGTGCCAGCAGTAGTATTAGCGGGGGCACAGATACGCAGTATTTT.

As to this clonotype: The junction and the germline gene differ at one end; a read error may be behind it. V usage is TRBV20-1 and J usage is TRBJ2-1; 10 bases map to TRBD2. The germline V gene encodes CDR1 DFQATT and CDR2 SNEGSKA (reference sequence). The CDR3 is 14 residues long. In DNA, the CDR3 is TGCAGTGCCCATATAGCGGGGGGTTTCAATGATCAGTTCTTC. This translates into CSAHIAGGFNDQFF.

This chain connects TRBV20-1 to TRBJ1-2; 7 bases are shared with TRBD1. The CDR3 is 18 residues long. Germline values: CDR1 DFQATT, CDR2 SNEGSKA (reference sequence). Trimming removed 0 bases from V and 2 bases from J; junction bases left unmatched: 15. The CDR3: CSARDSRVEGAANYGYTF. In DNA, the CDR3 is TGCAGTGCTAGAGATAGTAGGGTAGAGGGGGCAGCGAACTATGGCTACACCTTC.

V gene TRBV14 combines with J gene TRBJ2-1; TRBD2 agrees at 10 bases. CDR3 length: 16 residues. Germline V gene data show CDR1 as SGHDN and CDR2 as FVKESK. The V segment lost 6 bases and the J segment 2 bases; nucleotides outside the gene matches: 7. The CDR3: CASRQTSGQTYNEQFF. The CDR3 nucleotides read TGTGCCAGCAGACAGACTAGCGGGCAGACCTACAATGAGCAGTTCTTC.

The CDR3 spells CASIKRGVGTEAFF. Here the CDR3 DNA reads TGTGCCAGCATCAAAAGGGGGGTAGGGACTGAAGCTTTCTTT. This sequence joins TRBV6-5 and TRBJ1-1, with D tentatively TRBD1 (6 bases). CDR3 length: 14 residues. Trimming took 7 bases from V and 5 from J, leaving 17 bases between them. CDR1 and CDR2 from the germline V gene are MNHEY and SVGAGI.

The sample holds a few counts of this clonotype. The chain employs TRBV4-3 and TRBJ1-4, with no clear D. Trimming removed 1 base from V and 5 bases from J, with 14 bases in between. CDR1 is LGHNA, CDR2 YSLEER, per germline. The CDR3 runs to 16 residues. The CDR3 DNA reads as TGCGCCAGCAGCCAAGGTGTGACGCCCAGGAATGAAAAACTGTTTTTT. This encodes CASSQGVTPRNEKLFF.

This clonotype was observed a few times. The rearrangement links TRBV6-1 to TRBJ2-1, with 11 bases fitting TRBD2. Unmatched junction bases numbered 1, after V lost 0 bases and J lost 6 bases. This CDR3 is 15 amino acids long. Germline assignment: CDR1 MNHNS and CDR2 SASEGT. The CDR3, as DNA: TGTGCCAGCAGTGAAGCTAGCGGGGGGGCCAATGAGCAGTTCTTC. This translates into CASSEASGGANEQFF.

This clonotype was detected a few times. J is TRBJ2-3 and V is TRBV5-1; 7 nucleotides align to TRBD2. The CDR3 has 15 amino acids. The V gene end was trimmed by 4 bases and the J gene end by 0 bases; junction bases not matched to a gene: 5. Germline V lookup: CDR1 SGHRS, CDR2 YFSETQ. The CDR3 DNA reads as TGCGCCAGCAGCGTCCTTAGCGGGAGCACAGATACGCAGTATTTT. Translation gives CASSVLSGSTDTQYF.

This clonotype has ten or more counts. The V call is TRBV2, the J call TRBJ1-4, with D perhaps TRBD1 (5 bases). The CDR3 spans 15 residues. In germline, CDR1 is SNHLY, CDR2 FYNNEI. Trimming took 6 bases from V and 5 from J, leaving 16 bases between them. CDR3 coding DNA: TGTGCCAGCAGGGAGAAGACAGTGGGGAATGAAAAACTGTTTTTT. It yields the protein CASREKTVGNEKLFF.

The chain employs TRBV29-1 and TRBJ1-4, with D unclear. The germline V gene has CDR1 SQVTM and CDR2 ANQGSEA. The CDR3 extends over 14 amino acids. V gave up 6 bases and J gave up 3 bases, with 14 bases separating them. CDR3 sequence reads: CSVPVYPANEKLFF. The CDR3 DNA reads TGCAGCGTCCCCGTTTATCCAGCTAATGAAAAACTGTTTTTT. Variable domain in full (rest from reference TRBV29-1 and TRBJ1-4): SAVISQKPSRDICQRGTSLTIQCQVDSQVTMMFWYRQQPGQSLTLIATANQGSEATYESGFVIDKFPISRPNLTFSTLTVSNMSPEDSSIYLCSVPVYPANEKLFFGSGTQLSVL.

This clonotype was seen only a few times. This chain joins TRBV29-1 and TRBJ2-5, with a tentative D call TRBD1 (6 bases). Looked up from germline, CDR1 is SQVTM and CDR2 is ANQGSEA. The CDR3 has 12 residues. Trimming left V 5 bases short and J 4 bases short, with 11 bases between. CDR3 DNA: TGCAGCGTTCAGGGGCTCTCAGAGACCCAGTACTTC. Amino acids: CSVQGLSETQYF.

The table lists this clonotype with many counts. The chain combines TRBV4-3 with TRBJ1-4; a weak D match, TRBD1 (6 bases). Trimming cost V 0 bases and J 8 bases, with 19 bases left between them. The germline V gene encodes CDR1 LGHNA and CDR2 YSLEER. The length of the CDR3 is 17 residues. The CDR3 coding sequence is TGCGCCAGCAGCCAAGAAATAGGGGCAGGGGCAAGGGAAAAACTGTTTTTT. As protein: CASSQEIGAGAREKLFF.

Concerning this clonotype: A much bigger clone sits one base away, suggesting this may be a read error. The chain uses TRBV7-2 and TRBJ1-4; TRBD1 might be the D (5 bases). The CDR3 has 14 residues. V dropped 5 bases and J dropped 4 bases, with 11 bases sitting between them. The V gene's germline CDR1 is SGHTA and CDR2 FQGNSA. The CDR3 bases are TGTGCCAGCAGCCCCCGGGGGGTTAATGAAAAACTGTTTTTT. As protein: CASSPRGVNEKLFF.

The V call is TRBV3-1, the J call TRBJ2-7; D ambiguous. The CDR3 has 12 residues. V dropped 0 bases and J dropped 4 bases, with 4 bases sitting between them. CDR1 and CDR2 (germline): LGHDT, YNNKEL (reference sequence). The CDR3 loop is CASSQDLYEQYF. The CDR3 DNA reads TGTGCCAGCAGCCAAGATCTGTACGAGCAGTACTTC.

This chain's CDR3 is CASGRETQYF. CDR3 coding DNA: TGTGCCAGCGGTAGGGAGACCCAGTACTTC. V gene TRBV28 combines with J gene TRBJ2-5, with unresolved D. This CDR3 comprises 10 residues. Trimming removed 8 bases from V and 5 bases from J, with 6 bases in between. The germline CDR1 and CDR2 sequences are MDHEN and SYDVKM.

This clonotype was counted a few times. DNA of the CDR3: TGCAGTGCAACTCTAGCGGGCATACAAGAGACCCAGTACTTC. This sequence encodes CSATLAGIQETQYF. The chain joins TRBV20-1 to TRBJ2-5; 8 nucleotides agree with TRBD2. CDR3 length equals 14 residues. V lost 6 bases and J lost 2; bases outside the gene matches: 8. Germline CDR1 is DFQATT and CDR2 is SNEGSKA (reference sequence).

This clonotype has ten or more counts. The CDR3 spells CASSLARANTEAFF. DNA for the CDR3: TGTGCCAGCAGTTTGGCCAGGGCAAACACTGAAGCTTTCTTT. The rearrangement links TRBV6-6 to TRBJ1-1; weak D call: TRBD1 (5 bases). The CDR3 has 14 residues. V lost 4 bases, J lost 2 bases, and 11 bases lay in between. In germline, CDR1 is MNHNY, CDR2 SVGAGI (reference sequence).

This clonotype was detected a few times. The CDR3 reads CASSRQGSDTEAFF. CDR3 in DNA: TGTGCCAGCAGCCGACAGGGGTCAGACACTGAAGCTTTCTTT. The V and J genes are TRBV7-9 and TRBJ1-1; 8 nucleotides match TRBD1. The germline CDR1 and CDR2 sequences are SEHNR and FQNEAQ (reference sequence). This CDR3 spans 14 amino acids. With 5 bases clipped from V and 3 bases from J, the junction kept 5 bases outside the gene matches.

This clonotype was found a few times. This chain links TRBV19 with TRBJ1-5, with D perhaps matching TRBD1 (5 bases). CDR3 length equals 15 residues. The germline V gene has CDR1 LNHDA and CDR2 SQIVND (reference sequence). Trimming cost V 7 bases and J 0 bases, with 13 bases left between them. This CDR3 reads CASTLGTGSNQPQHF. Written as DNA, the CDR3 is TGTGCCAGTACCTTGGGGACGGGTAGCAATCAGCCCCAGCATTTT.

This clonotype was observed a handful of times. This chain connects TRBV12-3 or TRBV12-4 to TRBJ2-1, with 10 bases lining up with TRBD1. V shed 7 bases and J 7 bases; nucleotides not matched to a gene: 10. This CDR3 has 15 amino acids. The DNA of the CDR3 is TGTGCCAGCACCTCGGGGGACAGGGGATCTAATGAGCAGTTCTTC. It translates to CASTSGDRGSNEQFF.

CDR3 residues: CASSYQKEQFF. In nucleotides, the CDR3 is TGTGCCAGCAGTTACCAGAAGGAGCAGTTCTTC. The genes are TRBV6-2 or TRBV6-3 and TRBJ2-1, with D uncertain. Germline V gene data show CDR1 as MNHEY and CDR2 as SVGEGT. This CDR3 region has 11 residues. Trimming took 2 bases from V and 10 from J, leaving 6 bases between them.